The source of this T cell receptor beta chain is a study of technical replicates of blood from a few donors (dated 2017 in TCRdb). Libraries were prepared through the immunoSEQ multiplex PCR assay. This immuneACCESS table, as held by TCRdb, lists in-frame sequences with V and J called but not all clones. Of the missing ones, under half trace to an unresolved V gene in checked studies; the others have no known cause. A total of under 100,000 clones appear in this sample, approximately 95% of them only once. The ten largest clonotypes hold about 0.36% of the sample. V is cut back by 5 bases and J by 0 bases, with 6 bases in the junction unmatched. The germline V gene supplies CDR1 SGHNT and CDR2 YENEEA. Measured from the cysteine to the phenylalanine, the CDR3 is 16 residues long. This entry keeps only the CDR3 DNA: 48 bases, framed from base 1. Comment on this clone: Its binding antigen is unknown. No clone much larger than this one lies a single base away; base qualities are absent.

Sequenced material: T cells isolated from PBMCs. This clonotype originated in a human donor in good health. The chain uses TRBV11-3 and TRBJ1-1; 10 junctional bases match TRBD1. CDR3 loop: CASSAGQGLMNTEAFF. The bases read TGTGCCAGCAGCGCGGGACAGGGGTTGATGAACACTGAAGCTTTCTTT.